This T cell receptor beta chain was recorded in a study of blood T cells in healthy people across ages. The authors ran a second PCR of 7 to 11 cycles using a sample-barcoded 5' primer and a J-beta primer mix. MiXCR, run by TCRdb on the 5' RACE reads, gives a single entry per CDR3 protein. The sample contains approximately 1,700,000 distinct CDR3 sequences, 35% to 50% of which appear only once. Only a few counts were recorded for this clonotype. With 5 bases removed from V and 4 bases from J, the gap between germline ends came to 14 bases. Germline V CDR1 and CDR2: SGHTA, FQGNSA. The CDR3 runs to 14 residues.

The TCR was taken from a human donor in good health. Material: blood. The gene calls are TRBV7-2 and TRBJ2-5; no definite D call. In DNA, the CDR3 is TGTGCCAGCAGCCCTCACCCGGGCGGAGAGACCCAGTACTTC. Translated: CASSPHPGGETQYF.